The clone carrying this T cell receptor (beta chain) was seen ten or more times. Antigen specificity is unknown. The CDR3 consists of 13 residues. V was pared by 6 bases and J by 11 bases, with 22 bases between. Per germline, CDR1 SQVTM and CDR2 ANQGSEA. The data stem from a study of blood T cells in healthy people across ages. At the level of the study: Template switching captured about one barcoded beta molecule per two T cells.

Study-wide results and caveats: Researchers deemed the diversity estimates from one million T cells underestimates.

Using a J-beta primer mix together with a sample-barcoded 5' primer, a second PCR was run for 7 to 11 cycles. Carrying 12 random nucleotides, a template-switch adaptor labeled each individual cDNA molecule. Paired-end reads containing CDR3 totaled no fewer than 2.5 million for each sample. Each CDR3 protein gets one entry after TCRdb re-called the 5' RACE reads with MiXCR. The profile shows fewer than 750,000 distinct CDR3 sequences, roughly half of them singletons. The V and J genes are TRBV29-1 and TRBJ1-1, with D possibly TRBD1 on 6 matching bases. Specimen: blood. The clonotype originates from a woman older than 75 in good health. Written as DNA, the CDR3 is TGCAGCGTGCTGGGGGCAGTGGACCTTGCGGCTTTCTTT. Protein: CSVLGAVDLAAFF.